A single sample is the source of the 24 T cell receptor beta chains below, sequenced in a study of shared clonotypes between healthy human individuals. Sequencing was performed with immunoSEQ multiplex PCR; in TCRdb, only in-frame clones are kept and a portion is missing. The repertoire holds 2 million to 2.5 million clones, with 85% to 95% as singletons. The specimen was naive CD4+ T cells sorted from blood. The subset denotes: CD45RA+ positively selected. The receptors stem from a young man in good health.

The chain recombines TRBV7-3 with TRBJ2-3; D might be TRBD2 (6 bases). CDR1 is SGHTA, CDR2 FQGTGA, per germline. CDR3 length: 15 residues. V lost 1 base, J lost 0 bases, and 8 bases lay in between. The CDR3: CASSLRGDSTDTQYF. The CDR3 DNA sequence: TGTGCCAGCAGCTTAAGGGGGGACAGCACAGATACGCAGTATTTT.

The CDR3 DNA follows: TGTGCCAGCAGCCCACTGACAGGGAACACTGAAGCTTTCTTT. Translated, it gives CASSPLTGNTEAFF. The V and J genes are TRBV7-6 and TRBJ1-1, with D maybe TRBD1 (6 bases). The CDR3 runs to 14 residues. CDR1 is SGHVS, CDR2 FNYEAQ, per germline. Trimming took 5 bases from V and 1 from J, leaving 11 bases between them.

The chain carries TRBV25-1 and TRBJ2-7, with 13 bases fitting TRBD2. Germline CDR1 MGHDK, CDR2 SYGVNS. V gave up 5 bases and J gave up 11 bases; unmatched junction bases: 3. The CDR3 runs to 12 residues. Here the CDR3 DNA reads TGTGCCAGCAGTTTCGGACTAGCGGGAGAGTACTTC. Amino acid sequence: CASSFGLAGEYF.

V and J are TRBV27 and TRBJ2-5; D uncertain. CDR1 and CDR2 (germline): MNHEY, SMNVEV (reference sequence). The CDR3 covers 13 residues. V gave up 3 bases and J gave up 0 bases, with 5 bases separating them. The CDR3: CASSFTNQETQYF. CDR3 coding DNA: TGTGCCAGCAGTTTCACAAACCAAGAGACCCAGTACTTC.

This chain joins TRBV18 and TRBJ1-6, with 7 nucleotides matching TRBD1. Trimming cost V 4 bases and J 9 bases; bases outside gene matches: 9. Germline V lookup: CDR1 KGHSH, CDR2 LQKENI. The CDR3 extends over 15 amino acids. In nucleotides, the CDR3 is TGTGCCAGCTCACAAATTTCGACAGGGACTTCACCCCTCCACTTT. Protein sequence: CASSQISTGTSPLHF.

This rearrangement joins TRBV7-2 to TRBJ2-7; 8 bases agree with TRBD1. With V trimmed by 5 bases and J by 3 bases, 18 bases remained unmatched. The length of the CDR3 is 18 residues. Germline V gives CDR1 SGHTA, CDR2 FQGNSA. The CDR3, as DNA: TGTGCCAGCAGCCCCGGACAGGGATCATTCTTACCGAGCTACGAGCAGTACTTC. Its protein is CASSPGQGSFLPSYEQYF.

V is TRBV18 and J is TRBJ2-4; D gene ambiguous. The CDR3 is 15 amino acids. Trimming pared 5 bases from V and 0 bases from J, leaving 11 bases between. The germline V gene encodes CDR1 KGHSH and CDR2 LQKENI. The CDR3 protein is CASSADPLAKNIQYF. The CDR3 nucleotides read TGTGCCAGCTCAGCCGACCCACTAGCCAAAAACATTCAGTACTTC.

The chain employs TRBV18 and TRBJ1-3; D call uncertain. Per the germline V gene, CDR1 is KGHSH and CDR2 is LQKENI. CDR3 length: 13 amino acids. Between the trimmed V and J ends, which lost 2 bases and 2 bases, there was a span of 4 bases. In DNA form, the CDR3 reads TGTGCCAGCTCACCAGGGACTGGAAACACCATATATTTT. Translated, it gives CASSPGTGNTIYF.

As concerns this clone: This same CDR3 is encoded by further DNA sequences in the sample. The V call is TRBV30, the J call TRBJ2-5, with 7 positions matching TRBD1. The junction had 2 bases not matched to a gene; V was cut back by 3 bases and J by 4 bases. Germline CDR1 GTSNPN, CDR2 SVGIG (reference sequence). The length of the CDR3 is 12 residues. The CDR3 region has the DNA TGTGCCTGGAGCCGACAGGGAGAGACCCAGTACTTC. This codes for CAWSRQGETQYF.

The rearrangement uses TRBV6-1 and TRBJ2-3, with 14 bases that match TRBD2. CDR1 and CDR2 from the germline V gene are MNHNS and SASEGT. V shed 3 bases and J 6 bases; nucleotides not matched to a gene: 5. This CDR3 is 16 amino acids long. CDR3 sequence: CASSETSGGGVDTQYF. The DNA of the CDR3 is TGTGCCAGCAGTGAGACTAGCGGGGGGGGAGTCGATACGCAGTATTTT.

In DNA form, the CDR3 reads TGCAGTGCAACCTTTTTCTACGAGCAGTACTTC. It codes for CSATFFYEQYF. V usage is TRBV20-1 and J usage is TRBJ2-7; D is undetermined. CDR1 is DFQATT, CDR2 SNEGSKA, per germline (reference sequence). Trimming left V 6 bases short and J 3 bases short, with 9 bases between. The CDR3 consists of 11 residues.

This rearrangement joins TRBV6-1 to TRBJ1-1, with D possibly TRBD1 on 6 matching bases. Trimming removed 6 bases at V and 7 bases at J, with 9 bases between. This CDR3 is built from 11 residues. CDR1 and CDR2 from the germline V gene are MNHNS and SASEGT. This chain's CDR3 is CASRTGIEAFF. DNA for the CDR3: TGTGCCAGCAGAACAGGGATTGAAGCTTTCTTT.

In the case of this clone: Additional DNA sequences in this sample encode the identical CDR3. J is TRBJ1-1 and V is TRBV6-1; D is uncertain. From germline, CDR1 is MNHNS and CDR2 SASEGT. The germline V and J ends were trimmed by 4 bases and 1 base, with 7 bases remaining between them. CDR3 size: 13 residues. CDR3 DNA: TGTGCCAGCAGTGGACAAGCGAACACTGAAGCTTTCTTT. This gives the protein CASSGQANTEAFF.

The CDR3 loop reads CASPPSEGGRVETQYF. As DNA, the CDR3 is TGTGCCAGTCCCCCGTCCGAGGGTGGAAGGGTAGAGACCCAGTACTTC. The chain uses TRBV28 and TRBJ2-5, with TRBD2 as a possible D gene (5 bases). There are 16 residues in the CDR3. Germline CDR1 reads MDHEN; CDR2 reads SYDVKM. V lost 9 bases and J lost 4, with 24 bases in between.

Here the CDR3 DNA reads TGCGCCAGCAGCGAATACTACGAGCAGTACTTC. Translating gives CASSEYYEQYF. The rearrangement joins TRBV10-2 to TRBJ2-7, with D unclear. There are 11 residues in the CDR3. V lost 6 bases and J lost 3, with 6 bases in between. Germline-derived CDR1 and CDR2 are WSHSY and SAAADI.

The chain couples TRBV19 to TRBJ2-3; TRBD2 aligns across 14 bases. Germline assignment: CDR1 LNHDA and CDR2 SQIVND (reference sequence). This CDR3 contains 15 residues. Unmatched junction bases numbered 5, after V lost 6 bases and J lost 6 bases. In nucleotides, the CDR3 is TGTGCCAGTAGCCGGACTAGCGGGAGGATGGATACGCAGTATTTT. Its translation: CASSRTSGRMDTQYF. The full variable domain, with the rest looked up from reference TRBV19 and TRBJ2-3, is DGGITQSPKYLFRKEGQNVTLSCEQNLNHDAMYWYRQDPGQGLRLIYYSQIVNDFQKGDIAEGYSVSREKKESFPLTVTSAQKNPTAFYLCASSRTSGRMDTQYFGPGTRLTVL.

The chain employs TRBV5-1 and TRBJ1-6, with TRBD1 matching over 8 bases. This CDR3 has 15 amino acids. From germline, CDR1 is SGHRS and CDR2 YFSETQ. After removal of 0 bases from V and 9 bases from J, the junction contained 5 bases not matched to a gene. The CDR3 coding sequence is TGCGCCAGCAGCTTGGCGGGACAGGATCGTTCACCCCTCCACTTT. Protein sequence: CASSLAGQDRSPLHF.

The J gene is TRBJ2-7, the V gene TRBV5-1; TRBD1 matches at 8 bases. This CDR3 comprises 15 residues. The V segment lost 4 bases and the J segment 2 bases; nucleotides outside the gene matches: 8. CDR1 and CDR2 from the germline V gene are SGHRS and YFSETQ. The CDR3 bases are TGCGCCAGCAGCATAGGACAGGGCCCCACCTACGAGCAGTACTTC. Translation: CASSIGQGPTYEQYF.

J is TRBJ2-1 and V is TRBV7-3, with 16 bases identical to TRBD2. Per germline, CDR1 SGHTA and CDR2 FQGTGA. The CDR3 is made up of 21 amino acids. J gave up 4 bases and V 4 bases, and 16 bases lay outside the gene matches. Here the CDR3 reads CASSSPTPGTSGGALYNEQFF. CDR3 nucleotides: TGTGCCAGCAGCTCCCCGACCCCCGGGACTAGCGGGGGGGCCCTTTACAATGAGCAGTTCTTC.

The chain is built from TRBV5-4 and TRBJ1-2; a weak D match, TRBD1 (5 bases). This CDR3 region has 14 residues. Germline CDR1 reads SGHNT; CDR2 reads YYREEE (reference sequence). Trimming cost V 0 bases and J 6 bases, with 12 bases left between them. DNA for the CDR3: TGTGCCAGCAGCTTGGTCGGGGGTGGGCATGGCTACACCTTC. Protein: CASSLVGGGHGYTF.

On this clone: The identical CDR3 is also encoded by other nucleotide sequences in the sample. The chain combines TRBV7-2 with TRBJ1-1; D gene uncertain. Trimming stripped 1 base from V and 1 base from J, with 7 bases between. The CDR3 consists of 14 residues. The V gene's germline CDR1 is SGHTA and CDR2 FQGNSA. For the CDR3, the DNA is TGTGCCAGCAGCTTAGTAACTGGGAACACTGAAGCTTTCTTT. Protein product: CASSLVTGNTEAFF.

The V call is TRBV5-1, the J call TRBJ2-3; 14 bases fit TRBD2. V lost 4 bases, J lost 3 bases, and 7 bases stayed unmatched. The CDR3 totals 17 residues. Germline values: CDR1 SGHRS, CDR2 YFSETQ. In DNA form, the CDR3 reads TGCGCCAGCAGCACGGGGACTAGCGGGAGTGTGACAGATACGCAGTATTTT. Translated, it gives CASSTGTSGSVTDTQYF.

This clone was seen just once. The chain uses TRBV11-3 and TRBJ2-3; perhaps TRBD1 as D (6 bases). V gave up 5 bases and J gave up 6 bases, with 21 bases separating them. The CDR3 sequence is 16 residues long. Germline loops: CDR1 SGHNT, CDR2 YENEEA. CDR3 loop: CASSGRGRGQADTQYF. In nucleotides, the CDR3 is TGTGCCAGCAGCGGCCGCGGCAGGGGTCAAGCCGATACGCAGTATTTT.

CDR3 nucleotides: TGTGCCAGCAACCAACCTGGGGCCAACGTCCTGACTTTC. Translated, it gives CASNQPGANVLTF. The chain combines TRBV6-6 with TRBJ2-6; D remains unclear. Germline loops: CDR1 MNHNY, CDR2 SVGAGI (reference sequence). The CDR3 runs 13 residues. The V end was cut by 7 bases, the J end by 2 bases, with 6 bases between.